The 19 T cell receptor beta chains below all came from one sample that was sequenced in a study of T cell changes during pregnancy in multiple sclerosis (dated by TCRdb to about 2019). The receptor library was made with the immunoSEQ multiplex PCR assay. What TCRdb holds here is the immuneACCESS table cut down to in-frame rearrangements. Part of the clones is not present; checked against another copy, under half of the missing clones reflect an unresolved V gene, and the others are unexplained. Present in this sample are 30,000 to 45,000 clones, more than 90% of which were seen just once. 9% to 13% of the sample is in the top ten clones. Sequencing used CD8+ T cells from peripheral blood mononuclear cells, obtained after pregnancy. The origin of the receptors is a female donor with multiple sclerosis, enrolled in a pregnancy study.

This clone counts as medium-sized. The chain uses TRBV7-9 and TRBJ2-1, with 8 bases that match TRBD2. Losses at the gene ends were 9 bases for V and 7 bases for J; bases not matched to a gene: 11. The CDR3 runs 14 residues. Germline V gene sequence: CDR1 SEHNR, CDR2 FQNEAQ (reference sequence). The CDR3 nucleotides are TGTGCCAGTCGGGCGGGAGGCGGCTCTAATGAGCAGTTCTTC. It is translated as CASRAGGGSNEQFF. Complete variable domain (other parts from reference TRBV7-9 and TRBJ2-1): DTGVSQNPRHKITKRGQNVTFRCDPISEHNRLYWYRQTLGQGPEFLTYFQNEAQLEKSRLLSDRFSAERPKGSFSTLEIQRTEQGDSAMYLCASRAGGGSNEQFFGPGTRLTVL.

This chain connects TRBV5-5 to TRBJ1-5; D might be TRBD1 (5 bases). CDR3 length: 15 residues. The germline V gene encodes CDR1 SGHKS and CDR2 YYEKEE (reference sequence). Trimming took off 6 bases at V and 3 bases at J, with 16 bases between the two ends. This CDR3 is CASTPDGGLNQPQHF. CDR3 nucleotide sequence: TGTGCCAGCACCCCGGACGGGGGTCTCAATCAGCCCCAGCATTTT.

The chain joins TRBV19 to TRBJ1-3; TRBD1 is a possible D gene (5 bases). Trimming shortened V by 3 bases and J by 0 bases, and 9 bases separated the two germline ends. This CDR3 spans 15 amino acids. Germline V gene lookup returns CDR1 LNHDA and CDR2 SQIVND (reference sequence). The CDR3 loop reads CASSIEDTSGNTIYF. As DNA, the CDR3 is TGTGCCAGTAGTATTGAGGACACCTCTGGAAACACCATATATTTT.

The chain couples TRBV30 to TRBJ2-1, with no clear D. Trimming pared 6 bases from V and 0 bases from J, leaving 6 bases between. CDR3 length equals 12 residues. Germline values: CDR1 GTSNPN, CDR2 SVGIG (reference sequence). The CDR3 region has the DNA TGTGCCTGTCGGAGCTCCTACAATGAGCAGTTCTTC. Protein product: CACRSSYNEQFF.

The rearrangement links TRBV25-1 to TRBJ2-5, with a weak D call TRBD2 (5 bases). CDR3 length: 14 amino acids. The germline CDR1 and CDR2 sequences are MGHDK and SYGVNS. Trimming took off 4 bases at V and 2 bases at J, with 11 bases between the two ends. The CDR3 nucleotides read TGTGCCAGCAGTGGCTCCGGGAAACAAGAGACCCAGTACTTC. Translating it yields CASSGSGKQETQYF.

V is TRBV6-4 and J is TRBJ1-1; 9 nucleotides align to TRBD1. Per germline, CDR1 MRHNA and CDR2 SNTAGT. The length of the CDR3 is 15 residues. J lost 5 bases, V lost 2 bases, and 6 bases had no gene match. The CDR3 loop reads CASSDPDRGRTEAFF. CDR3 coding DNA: TGTGCCAGCAGTGACCCAGACAGGGGGAGGACTGAAGCTTTCTTT.

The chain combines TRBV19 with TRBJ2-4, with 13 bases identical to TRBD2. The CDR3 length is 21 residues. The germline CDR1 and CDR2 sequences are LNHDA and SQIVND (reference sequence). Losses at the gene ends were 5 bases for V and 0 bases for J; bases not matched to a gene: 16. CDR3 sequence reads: CASSVGLAGAAGVVAKNIQYF. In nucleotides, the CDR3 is TGTGCCAGTAGTGTTGGACTAGCGGGAGCAGCAGGGGTGGTAGCCAAAAACATTCAGTACTTC.

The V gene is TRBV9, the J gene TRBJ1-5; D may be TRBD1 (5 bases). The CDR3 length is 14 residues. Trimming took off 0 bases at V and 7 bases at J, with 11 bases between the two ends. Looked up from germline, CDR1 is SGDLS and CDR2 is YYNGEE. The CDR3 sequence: CASSVDGGAQPQHF. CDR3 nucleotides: TGTGCCAGCAGCGTAGACGGAGGGGCCCAGCCCCAGCATTTT.

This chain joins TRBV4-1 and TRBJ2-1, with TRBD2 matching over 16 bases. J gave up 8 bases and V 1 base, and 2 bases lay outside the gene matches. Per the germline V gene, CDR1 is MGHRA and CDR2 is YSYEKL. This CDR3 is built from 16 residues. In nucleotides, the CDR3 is TGCGCCAGCAGCCAAGCGGGGACTAGCGGGAGGGATGAGCAGTTCTTC. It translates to CASSQAGTSGRDEQFF.

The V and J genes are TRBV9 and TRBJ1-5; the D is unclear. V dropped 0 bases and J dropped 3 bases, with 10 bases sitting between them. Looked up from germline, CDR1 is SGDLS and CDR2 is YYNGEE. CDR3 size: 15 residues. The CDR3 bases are TGTGCCAGCAGCGTAGGGGCAGCTTACAATCAGCCCCAGCATTTT. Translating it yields CASSVGAAYNQPQHF.

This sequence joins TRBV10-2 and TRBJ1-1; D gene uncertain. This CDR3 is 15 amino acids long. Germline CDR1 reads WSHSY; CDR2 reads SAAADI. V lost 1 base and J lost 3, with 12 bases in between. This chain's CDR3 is CASSEFRGKDTEAFF. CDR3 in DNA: TGCGCCAGCAGTGAGTTCCGGGGAAAGGACACTGAAGCTTTCTTT.

The CDR3 region is CAISEVQGRRTDTQYF. For the CDR3, the DNA is TGTGCCATCAGTGAGGTGCAGGGGCGTAGGACAGATACGCAGTATTTT. V is TRBV10-3 and J is TRBJ2-3; D is possibly TRBD1 (6 bases). Germline V CDR1 and CDR2: ENHRY, SYGVKD. This CDR3 contains 16 residues. Trimming cost V 2 bases and J 3 bases, with 15 bases left between them.

The CDR3 spells CATGTSGGITDTQYF. CDR3 coding DNA: TGTGCCACCGGGACTAGCGGGGGGATCACAGATACGCAGTATTTT. This rearrangement joins TRBV6-1 to TRBJ2-3; TRBD2 aligns across 15 bases. The CDR3 extends over 15 amino acids. Looked up from germline, CDR1 is MNHNS and CDR2 is SASEGT. V trimming: 10 bases; J trimming: 2 bases; junction bases outside the gene matches: 4.

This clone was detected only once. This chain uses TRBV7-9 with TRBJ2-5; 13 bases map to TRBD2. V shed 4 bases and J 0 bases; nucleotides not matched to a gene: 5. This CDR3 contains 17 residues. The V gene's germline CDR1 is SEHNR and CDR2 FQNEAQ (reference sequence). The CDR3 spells CASSSGTSGKYQETQYF. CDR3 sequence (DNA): TGTGCCAGCAGCTCCGGGACTAGCGGGAAGTACCAAGAGACCCAGTACTTC.

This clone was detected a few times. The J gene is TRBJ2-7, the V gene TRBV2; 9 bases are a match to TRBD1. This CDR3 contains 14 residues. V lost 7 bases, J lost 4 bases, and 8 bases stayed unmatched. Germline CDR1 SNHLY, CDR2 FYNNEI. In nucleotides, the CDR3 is TGTGCCAGCACCCTTTCCGGACAGGGGTACGAGCAGTACTTC. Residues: CASTLSGQGYEQYF.

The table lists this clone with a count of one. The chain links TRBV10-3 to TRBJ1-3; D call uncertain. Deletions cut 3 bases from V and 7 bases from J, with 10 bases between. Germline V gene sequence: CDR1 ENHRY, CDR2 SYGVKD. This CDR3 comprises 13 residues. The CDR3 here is CAISDAGWNTIYF. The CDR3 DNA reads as TGTGCCATCAGTGACGCGGGCTGGAACACCATATATTTT.

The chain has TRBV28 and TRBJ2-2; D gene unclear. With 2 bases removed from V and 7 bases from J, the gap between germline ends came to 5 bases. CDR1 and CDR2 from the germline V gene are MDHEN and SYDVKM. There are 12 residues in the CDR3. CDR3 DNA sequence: TGTGCCAGCAGTTTAATCAGCGGGGAGCTGTTTTTT. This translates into CASSLISGELFF.

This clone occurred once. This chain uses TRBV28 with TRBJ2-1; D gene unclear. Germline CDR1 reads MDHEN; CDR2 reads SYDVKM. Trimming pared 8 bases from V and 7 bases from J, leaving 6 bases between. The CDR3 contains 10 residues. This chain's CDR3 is CASGRNEQFF. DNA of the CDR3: TGTGCCAGCGGTCGGAATGAGCAGTTCTTC.

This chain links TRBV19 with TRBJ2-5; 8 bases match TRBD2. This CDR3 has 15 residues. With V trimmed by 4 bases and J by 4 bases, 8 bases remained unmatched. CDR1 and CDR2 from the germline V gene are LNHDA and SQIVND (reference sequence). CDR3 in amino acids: CASSTELADVETQYF. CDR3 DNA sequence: TGTGCCAGTAGTACAGAACTAGCGGATGTAGAGACCCAGTACTTC.